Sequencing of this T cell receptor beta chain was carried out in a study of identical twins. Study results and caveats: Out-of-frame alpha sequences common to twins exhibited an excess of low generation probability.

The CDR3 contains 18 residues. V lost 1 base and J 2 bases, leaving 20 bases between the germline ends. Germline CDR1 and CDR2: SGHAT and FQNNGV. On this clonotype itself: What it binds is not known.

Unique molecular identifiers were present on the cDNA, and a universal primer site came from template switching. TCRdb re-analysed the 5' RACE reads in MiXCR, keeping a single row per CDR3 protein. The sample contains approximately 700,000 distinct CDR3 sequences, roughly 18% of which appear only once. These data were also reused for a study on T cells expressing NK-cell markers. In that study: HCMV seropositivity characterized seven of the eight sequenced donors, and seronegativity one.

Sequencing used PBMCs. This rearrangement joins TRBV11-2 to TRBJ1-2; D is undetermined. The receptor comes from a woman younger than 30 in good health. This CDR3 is CASSLGLGSGPQNYGYTF. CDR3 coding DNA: TGTGCCAGCAGCTTAGGACTCGGGAGCGGTCCTCAAAACTATGGCTACACCTTC.